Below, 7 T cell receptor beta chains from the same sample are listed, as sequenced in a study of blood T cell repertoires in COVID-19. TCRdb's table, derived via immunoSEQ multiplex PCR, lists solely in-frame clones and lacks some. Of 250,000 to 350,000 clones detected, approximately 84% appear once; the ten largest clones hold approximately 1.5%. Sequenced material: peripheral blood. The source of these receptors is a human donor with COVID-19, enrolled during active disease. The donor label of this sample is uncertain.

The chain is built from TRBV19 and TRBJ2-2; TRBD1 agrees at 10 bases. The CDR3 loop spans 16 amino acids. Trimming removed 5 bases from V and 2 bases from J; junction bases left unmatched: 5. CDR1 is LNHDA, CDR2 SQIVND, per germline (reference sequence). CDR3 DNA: TGTGCCAGTAGTTACCGGGACAGGGGAAACACCGGGGAGCTGTTTTTT. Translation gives CASSYRDRGNTGELFF.

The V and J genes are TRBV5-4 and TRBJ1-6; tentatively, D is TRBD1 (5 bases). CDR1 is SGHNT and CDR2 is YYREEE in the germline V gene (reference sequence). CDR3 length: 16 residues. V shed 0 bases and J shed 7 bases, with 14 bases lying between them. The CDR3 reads CASSLGTGRGNSPLHF. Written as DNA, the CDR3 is TGTGCCAGCAGCTTGGGGACCGGGAGGGGAAATTCACCCCTCCACTTT.

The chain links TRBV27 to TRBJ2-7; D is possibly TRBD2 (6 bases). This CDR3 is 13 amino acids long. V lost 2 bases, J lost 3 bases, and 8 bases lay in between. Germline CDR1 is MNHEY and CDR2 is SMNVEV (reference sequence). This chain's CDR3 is CASSLRESYEQYF. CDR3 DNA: TGTGCCAGCAGTTTACGGGAGAGCTACGAGCAGTACTTC.

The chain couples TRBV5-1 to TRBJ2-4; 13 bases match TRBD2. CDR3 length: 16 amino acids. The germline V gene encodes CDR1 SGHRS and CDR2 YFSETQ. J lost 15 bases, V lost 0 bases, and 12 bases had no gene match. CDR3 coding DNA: TGCGCCAGCAGCTTGGGATCCGGGACTAGCGGGGCTTCTGGGTACTTC. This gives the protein CASSLGSGTSGASGYF.

This chain's CDR3 is CASSLPGSPSYNEQFF. The CDR3 bases are TGTGCCAGCAGCTTACCCGGGAGCCCCTCCTACAATGAGCAGTTCTTC. This rearrangement joins TRBV7-2 to TRBJ2-1; D is possibly TRBD2 (6 bases). The CDR3 consists of 16 residues. Germline lookup yields CDR1 SGHTA and CDR2 FQGNSA. V was cut by 2 bases and J by 0 bases, with 11 bases left in between.

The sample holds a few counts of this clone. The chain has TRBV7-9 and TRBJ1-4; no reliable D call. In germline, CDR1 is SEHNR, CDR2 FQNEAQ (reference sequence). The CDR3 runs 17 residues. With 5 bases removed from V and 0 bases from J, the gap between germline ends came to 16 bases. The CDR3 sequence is CASSPLTLGTTNEKLFF. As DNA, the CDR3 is TGTGCCAGCAGCCCCCTGACTCTCGGAACAACTAATGAAAAACTGTTTTTT.

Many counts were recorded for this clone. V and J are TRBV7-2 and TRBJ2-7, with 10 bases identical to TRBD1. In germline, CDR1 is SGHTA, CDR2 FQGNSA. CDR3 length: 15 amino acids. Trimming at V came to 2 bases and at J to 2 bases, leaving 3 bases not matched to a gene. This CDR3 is CASSLTGQGTYEQYF. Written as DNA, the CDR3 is TGTGCCAGCAGCTTAACGGGACAGGGGACCTACGAGCAGTACTTC.